Following are 5 T cell receptor beta chains from one sample sequenced in a study of T cell responses to AZD1222 COVID-19 vaccine (dated by TCRdb to about 2021). Sample time point, as interpreted from the label and publication: baseline before first vaccination. The method behind the library was the immunoSEQ multiplex PCR assay. Sourced from immuneACCESS, this table was stored by TCRdb with only in-frame sequences that have V and J called. A share of the clones is absent; for the studies checked, an unresolved V gene accounts for under half, and the remainder has no known explanation. Counted in this sample were around 110,000 clones; roughly 93% of them appeared once. The ten largest clones take up just under 3% of the sample. This sample comprised peripheral blood, obtained on day 0 of AZD1222 vaccination. The receptor source for this set is an adult in good health.

The chain links TRBV7-2 to TRBJ1-5; no definite D call. The CDR3 has 15 amino acids. The ends were cut back, 6 bases at V and 4 bases at J, with 16 bases in the middle. Germline V gene lookup returns CDR1 SGHTA and CDR2 FQGNSA. CDR3 loop: CASSFVHVANQPQHF. For the CDR3, the DNA is TGTGCCAGCAGTTTCGTTCACGTGGCAAATCAGCCCCAGCATTTT.

The chain uses TRBV15 and TRBJ1-3; weak D call: TRBD1 (5 bases). The CDR3 consists of 15 residues. Trimming shortened V by 1 base and J by 2 bases, and 9 bases separated the two germline ends. The germline V gene encodes CDR1 LNHNV and CDR2 YYDKDF (reference sequence). Here the CDR3 reads CATSRAWGTGNTIYF. CDR3 bases: TGTGCCACCAGCAGAGCCTGGGGCACTGGAAACACCATATATTTT.

This chain connects TRBV28 to TRBJ2-7, with a possible D match to TRBD1 (6 bases). V lost 5 bases, J lost 5 bases, and 10 bases lay in between. Germline lookup yields CDR1 MDHEN and CDR2 SYDVKM. The CDR3 is made up of 12 amino acids. The CDR3 DNA is TGTGCCAGCAGTCTCCGACAGGACGAGCAGTACTTC. Its translation: CASSLRQDEQYF.

V usage is TRBV5-6 and J usage is TRBJ2-5; D might be TRBD2 (6 bases). The V end lost 0 bases, the J end lost 4 bases, and 13 bases lay between the germline ends. Germline V gives CDR1 SGHDT, CDR2 YYEEEE. The CDR3 runs 15 residues. CDR3 coding DNA: TGTGCCAGCAGCTTGGCCGGGGGTCTGGGAGAGACCCAGTACTTC. This codes for CASSLAGGLGETQYF.

CDR3 sequence: CASSRRLAGNTGELFF. The CDR3 nucleotides are TGTGCCAGCAGCCGACGACTAGCGGGGAACACCGGGGAGCTGTTTTTT. The J gene is TRBJ2-2, the V gene TRBV3-1 (or the pseudogene TRBV3-2); 10 bases agree with TRBD2. Germline V lookup: CDR1 LGHDT, CDR2 YNNKEL (reference sequence). This CDR3 spans 16 amino acids. V shed 4 bases and J 1 base; nucleotides not matched to a gene: 3.